This T cell receptor beta chain was observed in a study of beta chain features in type 1 diabetes. A few counts support this clone. Its specificity is not known. Sequenced material consisted of expressed TCRB transcripts (all of the isolated RNA was reverse transcribed). Only in-frame clones appear in the TCRdb table, and some are missing; sequencing was by immunoSEQ multiplex PCR. Of hundreds of thousands of clones in the sample, around 30% were seen once. The CDR3 loop spans 15 amino acids. Germline V CDR1 and CDR2: MNHEY, SMNVEV (reference sequence). Trimming took 5 bases from V and 6 from J; bases not matched to a gene: 8. Populations isolated by sorting all had purity greater than 95%. Findings and limits, study-wide: Fewer insertions but more deletions were seen at VDJ junctions in type 1 diabetes patients.

The chain joins TRBV27 to TRBJ2-3; 10 positions match TRBD1. The receptor comes from a man aged 18 to 29 in good health. The sequenced sample was naive CD4+ T cells from blood. This chain's CDR3 is CASSPGTGETDTQYF. The CDR3 region has the DNA TGTGCCAGCAGTCCCGGGACAGGGGAAACTGATACGCAGTATTTT.